The following is a TCR beta chain sequence with its context. What it recognizes is unknown. MiXCR, applied by TCRdb to the 5' RACE reads, yields one record per CDR3 protein. This repertoire shows some 670,000 distinct CDR3 sequences, more than 9% found once; its top ten account for under 15%. This entry comes from a study of T cells after yellow fever vaccination. Turning to the study itself: Preparation used SMART-Seq v4 Ultra Low Input for the low-cell-number fractions. The study's findings and limits: Though weaker, the secondary response peaked faster, on day 5 versus 15. Subsequent to the booster, the majority of primary-vaccination clones reappeared (about 97% CD4, about 90% CD8). FACS-sorted repertoires might harbor abundant contaminating clonotypes from the bulk population.

The J segment lost 5 bases and the V segment lost 6 bases, leaving 7 bases of the junction unmatched. The CDR3 runs to 14 residues. V is TRBV12-3 or TRBV12-4 and J is TRBJ2-1; TRBD2 matches at 7 bases. This TCR derives from a man younger than 45 who received the YFV17D yellow fever vaccine. Sequencing used PBMCs, obtained on the day of the yellow fever booster vaccination. Here the CDR3 reads CASRPSGKNNEQFF. The CDR3 nucleotides are TGTGCCAGCAGGCCTAGCGGAAAAAACAATGAGCAGTTCTTC.